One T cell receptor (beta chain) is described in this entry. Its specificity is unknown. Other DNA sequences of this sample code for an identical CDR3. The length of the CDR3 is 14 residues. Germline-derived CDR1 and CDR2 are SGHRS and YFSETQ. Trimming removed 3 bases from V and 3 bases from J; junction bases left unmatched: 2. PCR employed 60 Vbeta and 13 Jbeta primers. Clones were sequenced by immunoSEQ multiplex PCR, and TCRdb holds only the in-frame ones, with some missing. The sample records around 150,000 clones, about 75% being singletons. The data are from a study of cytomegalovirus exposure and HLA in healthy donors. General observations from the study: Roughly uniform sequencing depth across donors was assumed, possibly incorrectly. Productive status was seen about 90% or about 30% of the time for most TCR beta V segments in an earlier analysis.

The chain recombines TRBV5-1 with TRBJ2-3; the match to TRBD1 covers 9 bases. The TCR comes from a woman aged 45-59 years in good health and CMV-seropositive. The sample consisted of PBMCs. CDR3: CASSSGQGTDTQYF. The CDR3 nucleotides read TGCGCCAGCAGCTCGGGACAGGGAACAGATACGCAGTATTTT.